These 13 T cell receptor beta chains share one sample of origin, sequenced in a study of T cells in Graves' hyperthyroidism and ophthalmopathy (dated by TCRdb to the late 2010s). Library prep was done by multiplex PCR. This sample was sequenced with an Illumina HiSeq 2000. TCR beta CDR3 regions were amplified from RNA transcripts. The first round of RT-PCR for the TCR CDR3 was performed with the HTBI primer set and the Qiagen OneStep RT-PCR kit. TCRdb itself trimmed the public reads at Q25 with fastp, ran MiXCR and retained productive beta chains. Here each entry gathers all rows of one CDR3 protein and keeps the most common genes and DNA. The sample table lists 530,000 or so distinct CDR3 sequences, around 24% of them with a count of one. The top ten hold roughly 12% of the sample. The sample consisted of blood. The receptor source for this set is a woman aged 25 to 39 with Graves' ophthalmopathy.

This clonotype was picked up many times. The chain is built from TRBV6-5 and TRBJ1-1; D not certain. The germline V and J ends were trimmed by 1 base and 3 bases, with 12 bases remaining between them. The CDR3 totals 15 residues. Germline values: CDR1 MNHEY, CDR2 SVGAGI. CDR3 bases: TGTGCCAGCAGTTACTACAGCAGTGGGGACACTGAAGCTTTCTTT. It translates to CASSYYSSGDTEAFF.

A note on this clonotype: Here the CDR3 omits its conserved ending phenylalanine or tryptophan, so a read error is the likely source. The chain is built from TRBV5-4 and TRBJ2-7; D not resolved. CDR1 SGHNT and CDR2 YYREEE come from the germline V gene (reference sequence). V shed 3 bases and J shed 3 bases, with 7 bases lying between them. CDR3 size: 12 residues. CDR3 loop: CASSYYSYEQYY. CDR3 DNA sequence: TGTGCCAGCAGCTACTACAGCTACGAGCAGTACTAC.

The J gene is TRBJ1-3, the V gene TRBV6-1; tentative D call: TRBD1 (6 bases). The CDR3 is 16 amino acids. Germline CDR1 is MNHNS and CDR2 is SASEGT. The ends were cut back, 0 bases at V and 0 bases at J, with 9 bases in the middle. The CDR3 DNA reads TGTGCCAGCAGTGAAGCGCCAGGGGTCTCTGGAAACACCATATATTTT. It specifies CASSEAPGVSGNTIYF.

The table lists this clonotype with many counts. The chain has TRBV20-1 and TRBJ2-2; unclear D gene. Germline V gene data show CDR1 as DFQATT and CDR2 as SNEGSKA (reference sequence). The CDR3 length is 13 residues. CDR3 region: CSLKQANTGELFF. The CDR3 bases are TGCAGCCTGAAGCAGGCCAACACCGGGGAGCTGTTTTTT.

This clonotype was counted between two and nine times. The chain is built from TRBV4-1 and TRBJ2-2; TRBD2 matches at 9 bases. The CDR3 is made up of 14 amino acids. V lost 3 bases to trimming and J lost 9 bases; unmatched junction nucleotides: 5. CDR1 and CDR2 (germline): MGHRA, YSYEKL. The CDR3 coding sequence is TGCGCCAGCAGCCATTCCTCTAGCGGGAGGGAGCTGTTTTTT. The encoded protein is CASSHSSSGRELFF.

This clonotype was detected many times. The rearrangement links TRBV28 to TRBJ2-5; 10 bases fit TRBD1. The J segment lost 3 bases and the V segment lost 6 bases, leaving 7 bases of the junction unmatched. The germline V gene has CDR1 MDHEN and CDR2 SYDVKM. This CDR3 has 15 amino acids. The CDR3 sequence is CASRGSGTGEETQYF. The CDR3 region has the DNA TGTGCCAGCAGGGGTTCCGGGACAGGGGAAGAGACCCAGTACTTC.

There are many counts of this clonotype. The CDR3 loop is CASRRRDTTYEQYF. CDR3 bases: TGTGCCAGCAGACGCCGGGACACCACATACGAGCAGTACTTC. The chain is built from TRBV6-1 and TRBJ2-7; the D gene is possibly TRBD1 (6 bases). The germline V gene has CDR1 MNHNS and CDR2 SASEGT. The CDR3 runs 14 residues. V was cut by 6 bases and J by 4 bases, with 16 bases left in between.

Ten or more counts support this clonotype. V gene TRBV30 combines with J gene TRBJ1-5; TRBD1 aligns across 7 bases. CDR3 length: 13 residues. CDR1 is GTSNPN and CDR2 is SVGIG in the germline V gene (reference sequence). The junction had 6 bases not matched to a gene; V was cut back by 5 bases and J by 5 bases. The CDR3 region has the DNA TGTGCCTGGGCCGGGACAGAGTATCAGCCCCAGCATTTT. Its protein is CAWAGTEYQPQHF.

This clonotype was picked up many times. This sequence joins TRBV19 and TRBJ1-5; D is possibly TRBD1 (5 bases). The CDR3 loop spans 13 amino acids. Germline V gene lookup returns CDR1 LNHDA and CDR2 SQIVND (reference sequence). Trimming shortened V by 4 bases and J by 6 bases, and 10 bases separated the two germline ends. The CDR3 DNA follows: TGTGCCAGTAGTACCGACAGAAGTCAGCCCCAGCATTTT. Its protein product is CASSTDRSQPQHF.

At least ten counts were recorded for this clonotype. The chain links TRBV29-1 to TRBJ2-2; 13 positions match TRBD2. Germline lookup yields CDR1 SQVTM and CDR2 ANQGSEA. The length of the CDR3 is 14 residues. With 4 bases clipped from V and 5 bases from J, the junction kept 1 base outside the gene matches. As DNA, the CDR3 is TGCAGCGTTGTGGGACTAGCGGGAACCGGGGAGCTGTTTTTT. It specifies CSVVGLAGTGELFF.

This clonotype was seen repeatedly, ten times or more. The CDR3 loop is CASRNQGTAGNTIYF. DNA of the CDR3: TGTGCCAGCCGAAATCAGGGGACGGCTGGAAACACCATATATTTT. V is TRBV12-3 or TRBV12-4 and J is TRBJ1-3; TRBD1 might be the D (6 bases). There are 15 residues in the CDR3. V dropped 8 bases and J dropped 2 bases, with 16 bases sitting between them.

This clonotype was recorded a few times. A much larger clone is a single base away; this may be a read error. The chain has TRBV6-1 and TRBJ2-7, with D unclear. Germline values: CDR1 MNHNS, CDR2 SASEGT. V dropped 6 bases and J dropped 2 bases, with 5 bases sitting between them. This CDR3 has 11 residues. DNA for the CDR3: TGTGCCAGCAGGACTCCCTACGAGCAGTACTTC. This gives the protein CASRTPYEQYF.

This clonotype has at least ten counts. The rearrangement links TRBV12-5 to TRBJ1-1; D possibly corresponds to TRBD1 (6 bases). From germline, CDR1 is LGHNT and CDR2 FRNRAP. The V end was cut by 6 bases, the J end by 9 bases, with 14 bases between. The CDR3 length is 12 residues. CDR3 nucleotides: TGTGCTAGTGGCTCCGGGGGGGGGCAAGCTTTCTTT. Translated, it gives CASGSGGGQAFF. Complete variable domain (other parts from reference TRBV12-5 and TRBJ1-1): DARVTQTPRHKVTEMGQEVTMRCQPILGHNTVFWYRQTMMQGLELLAYFRNRAPLDDSGMPKDRFSAEMPDATLATLKIQPSEPRDSAVYFCASGSGGGQAFFGQGTRLTVV.